This T cell receptor beta chain originates from a study of blood T cells in healthy people across ages. Study-wide results and limits: It was held that the diversity estimates obtained from one million T cells were underestimates.

The table lists this clonotype with a few counts. Its antigen is unidentified. A second PCR, run for about 7 to 11 cycles, used a sample-barcoded 5' primer plus a J-beta primer mix. TCRdb reprocessed the 5' RACE reads with MiXCR, giving one entry per CDR3 protein. The table records about 970,000 distinct CDR3 sequences, roughly half of them present only once. The TCR was taken from an older woman in good health. The sample taken for sequencing was blood.

This CDR3 is CASRRSYRESSGYTF. Written as DNA, the CDR3 is TGTGCCAGCAGGCGATCCTACAGGGAGAGTAGTGGCTACACCTTC. The rearrangement joins TRBV6-5 to TRBJ1-2, with a possible D match to TRBD1 (6 bases). The germline V and J ends were trimmed by 6 bases and 7 bases, with 21 bases remaining between them. CDR1 and CDR2 from the germline V gene are MNHEY and SVGAGI. This CDR3 is built from 15 residues.